This TCR beta chain was sequenced during a study of PD-L1 blockade in urothelial cancer. The overall study: Timepoints chosen for blood analysis were 3 weeks (second dose) and 6 weeks after treatment start. Among blood samples, the median T cell count was some 140,000. Notes on the study in general: For durable-benefit patients, tumor-associated blood clones expanded more at 3 weeks.

PCRs were each spiked with synthetic TCR analog templates. Clones were sequenced by immunoSEQ multiplex PCR, and TCRdb holds only the in-frame ones, with some missing. Here the sample spans around 82,000 clones, 84% being singletons. Documented time point: pretreatment peripheral blood. This CDR3 comprises 15 residues. Trimming took 6 bases from V and 6 from J; bases not matched to a gene: 11. The germline V gene has CDR1 MRHNA and CDR2 SNTAGT. About this clone: Its cognate antigen is unknown.

The TCR sequence derives from a man in his 60s with urothelial cancer. The rearrangement joins TRBV6-4 to TRBJ2-3, with 8 bases aligning to TRBD1. Here the sequenced sample was PBMCs, taken around atezolizumab (anti-PD-L1) treatment. The chain's CDR3 is CASRDRDRRNDTQYF. CDR3 sequence (DNA): TGTGCCAGCAGGGACCGGGACAGGAGAAATGATACGCAGTATTTT.